This TCR beta chain was recorded in a study of CD4 T cells in relation to SARS-CoV-2 and coronaviruses. Turning to the study itself: Crossreactive spike epitopes shared across donors were mapped to their HLA restriction. Whole-study findings and limits: Memory recall responses, not primary responses primed in culture, are what the assay detects. Samples before the pandemic and after infection were not matched within any donor.

CD4+ T cells from unexposed donors were obtained before the COVID-19 pandemic (2011-2018). The CDR3 sequence is 15 residues long. The V gene lost 3 bases and the J gene lost 9 bases, with 15 bases spanning the gap. Germline CDR1 KGHSH, CDR2 LQKENI. Assay used: immunoSEQ multiplex PCR; TCRdb lists only in-frame clones, some missing. Of some 64,000 clones in the sample, less than 95% were seen once. Of note for this clone: What it recognizes is unknown.

Material: naive CD4+ T cells from PBMCs. The subset: naive CD4+ T cells isolated by negative enrichment. The V and J genes are TRBV18 and TRBJ1-6, with D unclear. The receptor's source is a human donor in good health. The CDR3 nucleotides read TGTGCCAGCTCACCGACTATGGGTATTATTTCACCCCTCCACTTT. It translates to CASSPTMGIISPLHF.